This T cell receptor (beta chain) was identified during a study of human T cells and chemical hapten exposure. TCRdb called the RACE reads again in MiXCR, with one record for every CDR3 protein. Of tens of thousands of distinct CDR3 sequences listed, about 11% are singletons. Time point denoted: patch test 2, 6 weeks after DPC sensitization. As for treatment: therapeutic diphenylcyclopropenone sensitization with weekly scalp DPC. Germline V gene lookup returns CDR1 MNHEY and CDR2 SVGAGI. CDR3 length: 17 amino acids. The trim removed 0 bases at V and 8 bases at J, leaving 8 bases unmatched. The chain carries TRBV6-5 and TRBJ2-1; 12 bases align to TRBD2. The receptor's source is a man aged 35 to 55 with alopecia areata. Some clones in this sample may be carry-over from other donors' samples. This material consisted of whole blood, taken in connection with sensitization to the hapten diphenylcyclopropenone (DPC). The CDR3 spells CASSYSIWTSGNDEQFF. CDR3 DNA sequence: TGTGCCAGCAGTTACTCGATTTGGACTAGCGGGAATGATGAGCAGTTCTTC.